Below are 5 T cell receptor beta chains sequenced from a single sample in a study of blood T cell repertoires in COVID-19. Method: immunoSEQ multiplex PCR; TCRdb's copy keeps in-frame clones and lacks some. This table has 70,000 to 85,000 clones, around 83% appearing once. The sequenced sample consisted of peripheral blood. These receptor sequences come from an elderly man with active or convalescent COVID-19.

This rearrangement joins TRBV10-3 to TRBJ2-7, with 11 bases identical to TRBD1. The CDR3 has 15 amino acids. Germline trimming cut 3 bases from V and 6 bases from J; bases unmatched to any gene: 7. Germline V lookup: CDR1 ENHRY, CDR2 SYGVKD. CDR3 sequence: CAISEGQGASREQYF. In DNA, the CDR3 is TGTGCCATCAGTGAAGGACAGGGGGCAAGTCGCGAGCAGTACTTC.

The CDR3 reads CASSYTPGVNQPQHF. CDR3 nucleotides: TGTGCCAGCAGTTACACACCAGGGGTCAATCAGCCCCAGCATTTT. The chain recombines TRBV6-2 or TRBV6-3 with TRBJ1-5; tentatively, D is TRBD1 (6 bases). The germline V gene has CDR1 MNHEY and CDR2 SVGEGT. Deletions cut 2 bases from V and 3 bases from J, with 11 bases between. CDR3 length: 15 residues.

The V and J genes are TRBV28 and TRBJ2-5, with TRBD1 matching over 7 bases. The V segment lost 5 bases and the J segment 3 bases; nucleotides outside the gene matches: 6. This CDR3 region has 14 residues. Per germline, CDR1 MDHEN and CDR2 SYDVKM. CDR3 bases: TGTGCCAGCAGTAAACAGGGGATTAAAGAGACCCAGTACTTC. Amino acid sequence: CASSKQGIKETQYF.

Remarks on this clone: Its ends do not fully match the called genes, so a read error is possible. The CDR3 coding sequence is TGTGCTAGCAGCTTAGCACAGCGGGAGGTGCATGAGCAGTTCTTC. It specifies CASSLAQREVHEQFF. The V gene is TRBV7-7, the J gene TRBJ2-1; TRBD2 matches 9 bases. Germline CDR1 SSHAT, CDR2 FNYEAQ (reference sequence). The CDR3 is made up of 15 amino acids.

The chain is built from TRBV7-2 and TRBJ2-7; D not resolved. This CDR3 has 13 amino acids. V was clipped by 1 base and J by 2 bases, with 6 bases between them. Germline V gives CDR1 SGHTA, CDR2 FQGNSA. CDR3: CASSLGRTYEQYF. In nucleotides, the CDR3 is TGTGCCAGCAGCTTAGGCAGGACCTACGAGCAGTACTTC.